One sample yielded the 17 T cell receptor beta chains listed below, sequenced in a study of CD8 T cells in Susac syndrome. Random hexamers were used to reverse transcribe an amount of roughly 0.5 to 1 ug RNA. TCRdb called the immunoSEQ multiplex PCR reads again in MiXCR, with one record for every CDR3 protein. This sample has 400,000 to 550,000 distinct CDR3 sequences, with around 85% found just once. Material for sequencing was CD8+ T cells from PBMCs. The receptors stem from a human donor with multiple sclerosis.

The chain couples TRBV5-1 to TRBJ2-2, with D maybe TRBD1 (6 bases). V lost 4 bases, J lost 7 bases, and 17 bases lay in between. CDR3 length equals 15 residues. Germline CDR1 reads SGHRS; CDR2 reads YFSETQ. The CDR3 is CASSESQGNYGELFF. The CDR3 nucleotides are TGCGCCAGCAGCGAGAGCCAGGGGAACTACGGGGAGCTGTTTTTT.

The DNA for the CDR3 is TGTGCCAGCAGACCCTTCCCGGGCACCGGGGAGCTGTTTTTT. Encoded protein: CASRPFPGTGELFF. The chain is built from TRBV27 and TRBJ2-2, with D hard to call. Germline assignment: CDR1 MNHEY and CDR2 SMNVEV (reference sequence). The CDR3 contains 14 residues. V lost 6 bases to trimming and J lost 4 bases, with 12 bases between them.

The DNA for the CDR3 is TGCGCCAGCAGCCAAGAAGGAGGGGACATCTATCAGCCCCAGCATTTT. Its translation is CASSQEGGDIYQPQHF. The V call is TRBV4-1, the J call TRBJ1-5, with a weak D call TRBD1 (6 bases). CDR1 and CDR2 (germline): MGHRA, YSYEKL. The ends were cut back, 0 bases at V and 5 bases at J, with 14 bases in the middle. This CDR3 has 16 residues.

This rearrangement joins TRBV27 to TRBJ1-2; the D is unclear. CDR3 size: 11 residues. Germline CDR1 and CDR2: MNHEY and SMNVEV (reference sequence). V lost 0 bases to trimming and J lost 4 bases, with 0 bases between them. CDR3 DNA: TGTGCCAGCAGTTTATCCTATGGCTACACCTTC. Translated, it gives CASSLSYGYTF.

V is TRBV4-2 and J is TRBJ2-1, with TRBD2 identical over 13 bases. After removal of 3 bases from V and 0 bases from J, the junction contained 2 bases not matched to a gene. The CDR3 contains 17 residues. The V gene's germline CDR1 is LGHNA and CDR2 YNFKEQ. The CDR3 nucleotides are TGTGCCAGCAGCCACGGACTAGCGGGAGACTCCTACAATGAGCAGTTCTTC. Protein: CASSHGLAGDSYNEQFF.

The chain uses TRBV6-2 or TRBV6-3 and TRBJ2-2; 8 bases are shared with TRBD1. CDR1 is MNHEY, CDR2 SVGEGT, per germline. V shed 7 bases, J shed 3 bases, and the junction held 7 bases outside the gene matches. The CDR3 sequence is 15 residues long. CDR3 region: CASNLRTGYTGELFF. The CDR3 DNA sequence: TGTGCCAGCAACCTTCGGACAGGGTACACCGGGGAGCTGTTTTTT.

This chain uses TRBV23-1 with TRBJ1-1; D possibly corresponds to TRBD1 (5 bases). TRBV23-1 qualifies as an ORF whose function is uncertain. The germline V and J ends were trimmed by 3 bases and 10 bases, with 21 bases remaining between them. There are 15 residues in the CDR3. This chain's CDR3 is CASSHSGYSGVVAFF. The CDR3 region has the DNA TGCGCCAGCAGTCATTCGGGGTATTCGGGGGTCGTAGCTTTCTTT.

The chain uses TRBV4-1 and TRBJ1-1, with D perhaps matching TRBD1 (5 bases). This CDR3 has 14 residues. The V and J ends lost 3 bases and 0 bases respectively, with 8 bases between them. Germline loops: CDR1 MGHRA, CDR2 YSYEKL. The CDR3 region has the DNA TGCGCCAGCAGCCACTGGGGCTTGAACACTGAAGCTTTCTTT. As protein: CASSHWGLNTEAFF.

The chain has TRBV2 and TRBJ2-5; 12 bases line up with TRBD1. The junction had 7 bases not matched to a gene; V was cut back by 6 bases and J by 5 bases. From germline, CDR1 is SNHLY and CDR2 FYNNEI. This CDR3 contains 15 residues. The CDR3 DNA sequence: TGTGCCAGCAGGAAACCGGGACAGGGGGCTGAGACCCAGTACTTC. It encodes CASRKPGQGAETQYF.

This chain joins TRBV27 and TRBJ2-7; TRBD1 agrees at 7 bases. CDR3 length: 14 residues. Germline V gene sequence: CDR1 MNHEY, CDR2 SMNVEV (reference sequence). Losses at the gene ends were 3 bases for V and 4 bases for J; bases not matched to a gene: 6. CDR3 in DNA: TGTGCCAGCAGTTTTGCCGGGACAGAATACGAGCAGTACTTC. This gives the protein CASSFAGTEYEQYF.

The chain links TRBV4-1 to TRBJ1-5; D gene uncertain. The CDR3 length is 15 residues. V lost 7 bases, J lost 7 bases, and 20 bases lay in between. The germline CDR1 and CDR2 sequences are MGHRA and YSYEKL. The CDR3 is CASTLLMDSEQPQHF. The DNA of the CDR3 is TGCGCCAGCACCCTTCTAATGGACTCTGAACAGCCCCAGCATTTT.

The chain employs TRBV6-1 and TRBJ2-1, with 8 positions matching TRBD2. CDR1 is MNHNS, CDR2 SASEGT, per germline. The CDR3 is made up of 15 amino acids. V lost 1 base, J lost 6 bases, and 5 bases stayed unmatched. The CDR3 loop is CASSEGDGGANEQFF. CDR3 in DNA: TGTGCCAGCAGTGAAGGAGACGGGGGGGCCAATGAGCAGTTCTTC.

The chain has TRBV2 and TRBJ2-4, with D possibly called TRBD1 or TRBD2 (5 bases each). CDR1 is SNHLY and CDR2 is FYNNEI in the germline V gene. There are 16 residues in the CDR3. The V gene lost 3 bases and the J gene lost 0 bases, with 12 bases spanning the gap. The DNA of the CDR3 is TGTGCCAGCAGTGAGAGGGGCGGCCTAGCCAAAAACATTCAGTACTTC. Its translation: CASSERGGLAKNIQYF. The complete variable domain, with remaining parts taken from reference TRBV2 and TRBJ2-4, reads EPEVTQTPSHQVTQMGQEVILRCVPISNHLYFYWYRQILGQKVEFLVSFYNNEISEKSEIFDDQFSVERPDGSNFTLKIRSTKLEDSAMYFCASSERGGLAKNIQYFGAGTRLSVL.

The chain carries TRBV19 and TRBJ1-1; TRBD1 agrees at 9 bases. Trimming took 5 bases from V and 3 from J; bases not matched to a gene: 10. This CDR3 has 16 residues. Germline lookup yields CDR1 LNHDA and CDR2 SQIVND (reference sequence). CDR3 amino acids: CASSWTGVVSDTEAFF. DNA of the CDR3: TGTGCCAGTAGTTGGACAGGGGTGGTTAGTGACACTGAAGCTTTCTTT.

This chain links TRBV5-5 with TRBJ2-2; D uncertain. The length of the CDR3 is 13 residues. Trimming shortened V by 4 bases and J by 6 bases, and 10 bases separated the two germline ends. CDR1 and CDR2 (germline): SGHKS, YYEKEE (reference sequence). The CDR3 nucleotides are TGTGCCAGCAGCCCAGTGGGTTCCGGGGAGCTGTTTTTT. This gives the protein CASSPVGSGELFF.

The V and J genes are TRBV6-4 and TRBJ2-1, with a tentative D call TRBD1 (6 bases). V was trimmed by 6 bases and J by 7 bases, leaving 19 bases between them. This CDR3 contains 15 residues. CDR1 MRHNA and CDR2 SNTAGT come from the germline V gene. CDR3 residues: CASSATDRQGNEQFF. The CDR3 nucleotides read TGTGCCAGCAGCGCTACGGACAGACAAGGTAATGAGCAGTTCTTC.

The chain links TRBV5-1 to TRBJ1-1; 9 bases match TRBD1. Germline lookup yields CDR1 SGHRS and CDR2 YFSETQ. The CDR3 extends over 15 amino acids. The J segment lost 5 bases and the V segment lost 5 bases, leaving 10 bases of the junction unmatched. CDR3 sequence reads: CASSLTGGEGTEAFF. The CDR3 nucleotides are TGCGCCAGCAGTCTAACAGGGGGCGAGGGTACTGAAGCTTTCTTT.